This T cell receptor beta chain was sequenced in a study of regulatory T cells (dated by TCRdb to about 2018). For context, the study as a whole: T-cell receptor beta repertoires of sorted regulatory, conventional CD4+ and CD8+ T cells were compared between CD3G-deficient patients and healthy controls. On the study overall, not on this receptor specifically: Regulatory T cells from CD3G-deficient patients showed reduced Shannon diversity compared with autologous conventional CD4+ cells and with control regulatory T cells. The degree of regulatory T-cell repertoire restriction differed from patient to patient and was most prominent in the two patients whose autoimmunity was most severe. Regulatory T-cell samples from patients gave roughly tenfold fewer unique productive TRB reads than control samples did. Repertoires from patients had restricted unique TRB V-J pairs and skewed V and J gene usage, with the strongest effect in regulatory T cells.

For the multiplex PCR, 52 forward TRBV primers and 13 reverse TRBJ primers were used, and amplification bias was corrected with both assay-based and computational methods. Within the immunoSEQ assay, multiplex PCR amplified rearranged TRB loci from genomic DNA. TRB amplicons were sequenced on an Illumina HiSeq platform. The paper's processing steps were these. Custom algorithms error-filtered the raw sequences and aligned the raw sequences to reference gene sequences, after which the immunoSEQ online tools were used for analysis. Frequencies of productive and nonproductive TRB rearrangements were evaluated among both unique and total sequences. Assessment of potential self-reactivity relied on the hydrophobicity of positions 6 and 7 in the TRB CDR3, along with their amino acid composition. Groups were compared by t tests, Mann-Whitney tests or two-way ANOVA performed in Prism software. TCRdb provides this immuneACCESS table in a form limited to in-frame rearrangements. Some clones are lacking; in checked studies, under half of them reflect an unresolved V gene, and why the rest are absent is not known. That table furnishes V, J and clone size, whereas the DNA furnished D and trimming. This sample comprises roughly 2,200 clones, 75% to 95% of them detected only once. In total, the top ten clones hold roughly 3% of the sample.

Evidence of autoimmunity was present in all CD3G-deficient patients, and the autoimmunity was more severe in two of the patients. At testing, patients were between 2 and 39 years old and showed lower naive and higher memory CD4+ and CD8+ T-cell proportions. CD4+ cells were FACS-sorted into CD25-high CD127-low regulatory T cells and CD25-low CD127-high conventional CD4+ T cells. More than five individuals with CD3G deficiency were included in the patient group. Patient samples and clinical data were obtained from an international physician network spanning the United States, Europe and Asia. Peripheral blood mononuclear cells were isolated by Ficoll density separation. There are 17 amino acids in the CDR3, from cysteine to phenylalanine inclusive. The retained sequence is limited to the CDR3, 51 bases, with the frame set at the first base. CDR1 and CDR2, looked up from the germline V gene, are MDHEN and SYDVKM. From V the trimming removes 5 bases and from J it removes 6 bases, while the gene matches leave 14 bases of the junction unaccounted for.

About this clone itself: Its antigen remains unidentified. It has no much larger one-base neighbor in the sample; base qualities were not kept.

This receptor was obtained from a child aged 5-17 years with CD3G deficiency. The material sequenced was CD4+ Tregs sorted from blood. The chain couples TRBV28 to TRBJ2-1; TRBD2 matches 9 bases in the middle. The sequenced DNA is TGTGCCAGCAGTCCCATTAGCGGGAGTGGGGTCGGCAATGAGCAGTTCTTC. Its protein is CASSPISGSGVGNEQFF. With the rest looked up from the reference TRBV28 and TRBJ2-1 genes rather than sequenced, the full variable domain is DVKVTQSSRYLVKRTGEKVFLECVQDMDHENMFWYRQDPGLGLRLIYFSYDVKMKEKGDIPEGYSVSREKKERFSLILESASTNQTSMYLCASSPISGSGVGNEQFFGPGTRLTVL.